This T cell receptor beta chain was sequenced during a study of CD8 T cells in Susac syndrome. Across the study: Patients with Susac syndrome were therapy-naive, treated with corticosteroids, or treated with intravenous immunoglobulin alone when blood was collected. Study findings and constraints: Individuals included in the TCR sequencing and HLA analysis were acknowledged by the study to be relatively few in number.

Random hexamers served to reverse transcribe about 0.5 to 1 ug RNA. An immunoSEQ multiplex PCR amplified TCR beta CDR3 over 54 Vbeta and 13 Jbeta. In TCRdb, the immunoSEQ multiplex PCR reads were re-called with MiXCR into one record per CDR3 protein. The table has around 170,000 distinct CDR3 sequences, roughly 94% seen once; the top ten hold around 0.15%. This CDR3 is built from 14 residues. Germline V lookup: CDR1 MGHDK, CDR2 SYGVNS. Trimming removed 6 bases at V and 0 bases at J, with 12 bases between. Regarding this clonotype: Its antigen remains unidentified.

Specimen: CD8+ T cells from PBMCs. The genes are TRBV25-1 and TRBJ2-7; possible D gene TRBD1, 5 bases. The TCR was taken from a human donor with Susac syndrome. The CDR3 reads CASRPGHSSYEQYF. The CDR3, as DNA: TGTGCCAGCAGACCAGGACATAGCTCCTACGAGCAGTACTTC.